Presented here are 18 T cell receptor beta chains from one specimen sequenced in a study of control samples from healthy donors and cancer patients. The method was immunoSEQ multiplex PCR; TCRdb's version includes in-frame clones alone and lacks a portion of them. Seen here are approximately 82,000 clones, more than 70% observed once, and the top ten hold around a fifth. The sample was blood. The receptors derive from a man between 50 and 59 years old in good health.

V gene TRBV24-1 combines with J gene TRBJ2-1; D not resolved. The CDR3 has 16 amino acids. V was cut by 4 bases and J by 2 bases, with 14 bases left in between. The germline V gene has CDR1 KGHDR and CDR2 SFDVKD. This CDR3 reads CATSDSPIDAYNEQFF. The DNA for the CDR3 is TGTGCCACCAGTGACTCCCCTATAGATGCCTACAATGAGCAGTTCTTC.

The rearrangement links TRBV6-2 or TRBV6-3 to TRBJ1-5; no clear D gene. The CDR3 has 16 residues. CDR1 MNHEY and CDR2 SVGEGT come from the germline V gene. With 0 bases removed from V and 0 bases from J, the gap between germline ends came to 9 bases. The CDR3 nucleotides read TGTGCCAGCAGTTACTCTCCCCGAAGTAGCAATCAGCCCCAGCATTTT. As protein: CASSYSPRSSNQPQHF.

The chain links TRBV6-5 to TRBJ1-1; the D is unclear. CDR3 length: 14 residues. From germline, CDR1 is MNHEY and CDR2 SVGAGI. Trimming removed 0 bases at V and 3 bases at J, with 8 bases between. The CDR3 nucleotides read TGTGCCAGCAGTTACTCTGGAGGGCACACTGAAGCTTTCTTT. Residues: CASSYSGGHTEAFF.

This clone has only a few counts. At one end the junction does not follow the germline gene, possibly because of a read error. The rearrangement joins TRBV7-7 to TRBJ2-3; D could derive from TRBD1 or TRBD2 (5 bases each). The CDR3 extends over 16 amino acids. In germline, CDR1 is SSHAT, CDR2 FNYEAQ (reference sequence). CDR3 protein: CASSPEGTVGTDTQYF. The CDR3 bases are TGTGCTAGCAGTCCGGAAGGGACGGTCGGCACAGATACGCAGTATTTT.

The chain carries TRBV6-5 and TRBJ2-3, with D uncertain. CDR3 length equals 15 residues. V lost 0 bases to trimming and J lost 5 bases, with 12 bases between them. Germline-derived CDR1 and CDR2 are MNHEY and SVGAGI. The CDR3 loop is CASSYSGNSKDTQYF. The DNA for the CDR3 is TGTGCCAGCAGTTACTCGGGGAACTCTAAAGATACGCAGTATTTT.

The chain joins TRBV7-2 to TRBJ2-3; D may be TRBD2 (6 bases). The CDR3 covers 16 residues. Trimming took off 5 bases at V and 2 bases at J, with 17 bases between the two ends. Per germline, CDR1 SGHTA and CDR2 FQGNSA. The CDR3 coding sequence is TGTGCCAGCAGCCAGGGCACTAGCTTCCCCACAGATACGCAGTATTTT. It specifies CASSQGTSFPTDTQYF.

V gene TRBV6-6 combines with J gene TRBJ1-5; the D gene is possibly TRBD1 (6 bases). Germline-derived CDR1 and CDR2 are MNHNY and SVGAGI (reference sequence). CDR3 length: 16 residues. V was shortened by 7 bases and J by 0 bases, with 16 bases between the two germline ends. CDR3 sequence reads: CASTSREGGSNQPQHF. Written as DNA, the CDR3 is TGTGCCAGCACCTCGCGGGAGGGGGGTAGCAATCAGCCCCAGCATTTT.

The CDR3 sequence is CASRDNSYEQYV. In DNA, the CDR3 is TGCGCCAGCAGGGACAACTCCTACGAGCAGTACGTC. The chain is built from TRBV10-2 and TRBJ2-7; possibly TRBD1 for D (5 bases). The V end was cut by 6 bases, the J end by 0 bases, with 6 bases between. The V gene's germline CDR1 is WSHSY and CDR2 SAAADI. The CDR3 is 12 amino acids.

This clone was detected once. The chain couples TRBV10-2 to TRBJ1-1; 8 nucleotides align to TRBD1. The CDR3 has 14 residues. In germline, CDR1 is WSHSY, CDR2 SAAADI. With 6 bases clipped from V and 4 bases from J, the junction kept 7 bases outside the gene matches. CDR3 region: CASSETGVGTEAFF. For the CDR3, the DNA is TGCGCCAGCAGCGAGACAGGGGTGGGCACTGAAGCTTTCTTT.

In its sample, this clone was seen once. This chain links TRBV5-4 with TRBJ1-3; the match to TRBD1 covers 7 bases. Losses at the gene ends were 4 bases for V and 0 bases for J; bases not matched to a gene: 4. The CDR3 runs to 15 residues. The germline V gene has CDR1 SGHNT and CDR2 YYREEE (reference sequence). CDR3 coding DNA: TGTGCCAGCAGCCCGGACAGGCCCTCTGGAAACACCATATATTTT. Translating it yields CASSPDRPSGNTIYF.

DNA for the CDR3: TGCGCCAGCAGCTTGGATGTAAGAAGAGAGCAGTTCTTC. This translates into CASSLDVRREQFF. The chain uses TRBV5-1 and TRBJ2-1; no clear D. V gave up 0 bases and J gave up 10 bases, with 11 bases separating them. Per the germline V gene, CDR1 is SGHRS and CDR2 is YFSETQ. The CDR3 extends over 13 amino acids.

V and J are TRBV2 and TRBJ1-2, with D perhaps matching TRBD1 (5 bases). V was cut by 6 bases and J by 1 base, with 12 bases left in between. The CDR3 has 14 residues. Per the germline V gene, CDR1 is SNHLY and CDR2 is FYNNEI. In nucleotides, the CDR3 is TGTGCCAGCAGGGAATTGACAGTTAACTATGGCTACACCTTC. This translates into CASRELTVNYGYTF.

As DNA, the CDR3 is TGTGCCACCAGTGATTGGACAGGCACCGGGGAGCTGTTTTTT. Translation: CATSDWTGTGELFF. The chain is built from TRBV24-1 and TRBJ2-2; 7 nucleotides align to TRBD1. The CDR3 has 14 residues. From germline, CDR1 is KGHDR and CDR2 SFDVKD. The V segment lost 2 bases and the J segment 4 bases; nucleotides outside the gene matches: 0.

The V call is TRBV5-6, the J call TRBJ2-2; 11 nucleotides line up with TRBD2. The J segment lost 4 bases and the V segment lost 3 bases, leaving 5 bases of the junction unmatched. CDR3 length: 16 amino acids. Germline values: CDR1 SGHDT, CDR2 YYEEEE. The CDR3 protein is CASSSGTSGFTGELFF. The DNA for the CDR3 is TGTGCCAGCAGCTCCGGGACTAGCGGATTCACCGGGGAGCTGTTTTTT.

The chain has TRBV24-1 and TRBJ1-1; D is unresolved. Germline V gives CDR1 KGHDR, CDR2 SFDVKD. The CDR3 loop spans 12 amino acids. Trimming pared 5 bases from V and 7 bases from J, leaving 10 bases between. Here the CDR3 DNA reads TGTGCCACCAGTGGCCATGGAGGTGAAGCTTTCTTT. Its translation is CATSGHGGEAFF.

The chain has TRBV3-1 (or the pseudogene TRBV3-2) and TRBJ2-3; no firm D call. CDR3 length: 13 amino acids. Trimming took 2 bases from V and 9 from J, leaving 12 bases between them. Germline-derived CDR1 and CDR2 are LGHDT and YNNKEL (reference sequence). CDR3 nucleotides: TGTGCCAGCAGCCAATTTGCGGTGCCAACGCAGTATTTT. This codes for CASSQFAVPTQYF.

This chain joins TRBV2 and TRBJ2-5; D remains unclear. Trimming cost V 4 bases and J 1 base, with 7 bases left between them. CDR1 is SNHLY and CDR2 is FYNNEI in the germline V gene. The CDR3 has 13 residues. For the CDR3, the DNA is TGTGCCAGCAGTGGGGTCCCCCAAGAGACCCAGTACTTC. Its protein product is CASSGVPQETQYF. Variable domain in full (rest from reference TRBV2 and TRBJ2-5): EPEVTQTPSHQVTQMGQEVILRCVPISNHLYFYWYRQILGQKVEFLVSFYNNEISEKSEIFDDQFSVERPDGSNFTLKIRSTKLEDSAMYFCASSGVPQETQYFGPGTRLLVL.

A few counts support this clone. The chain has TRBV9 and TRBJ1-2, with D hard to call. V was pared by 0 bases and J by 4 bases, with 16 bases between. The germline V gene encodes CDR1 SGDLS and CDR2 YYNGEE. This CDR3 is built from 16 residues. CDR3 sequence: CASSVATGRSTYGYTF. CDR3 coding DNA: TGTGCCAGCAGCGTAGCTACGGGCCGTTCTACCTATGGCTACACCTTC.